A selection of T cell receptor beta chains follows, all from one sample in a study of vaccination and CD4 T cells after COVID-19. Via MiXCR, TCRdb re-called the PCR reads, giving one row per CDR3 protein. The sample gives 9,500 to 15,000 distinct CDR3 sequences, about 50% of which show up once; 30% is in the top ten. No antigen has been identified for these receptors. The sequenced material came from CD4+ T cells from blood, cultured in vitro. These receptors were taken from a human donor who had recovered from COVID-19. Both conserved end residues are part of each CDR3. D genes are given only for firm matches. Clone size is given for some rows only: seen once, a few or many times, or a class if the clone is expanded.

v_call	j_call	d_call	clone_size	cdr3_nt	cdr3_aa
TRBV28	TRBJ2-4	-	-	TGTGCCAGCACCACTTCTGGCCCCCGCGTAATTCAGTACTTC	CASTTSGPRVIQYF
TRBV6-1	TRBJ2-2	-	-	TGTGCCAGCAGTCAAGTCGAGACCGGGGAGCTGTTTTTT	CASSQVETGELFF
TRBV7-2	TRBJ2-2	TRBD1	-	TGTGCCAGCAGCTTAGTAGGGACAGGGGACACCGGGGAGCTGTTTTTT	CASSLVGTGDTGELFF
TRBV5-1	TRBJ2-1	-	-	TGCGCCAGCAGCTTGTGGGGTAGCTCCTACAATGAGCAGTTCTTC	CASSLWGSSYNEQFF
TRBV7-9	TRBJ2-5	-	-	TGTGCCAGCAGCTTGGCTAGGGGGGAGACCCAGTACTTC	CASSLARGETQYF
TRBV5-8	TRBJ1-1	-	-	TGTGCCAGCAGCCCCGGACAGTCTGAAGCTTTCTTT	CASSPGQSEAFF
TRBV6-2/TRBV6-3	TRBJ2-3	TRBD2	-	TGTGCCAGCAGTCCAACCTATAGCGGGGGGCCCACAGATACGCAGTATTTT	CASSPTYSGGPTDTQYF
TRBV6-1	TRBJ1-2	-	few	TGTGCCAGCAGTGAAAGGGGGGGGGGCTACACCTTC	CASSERGGGYTF
TRBV28	TRBJ2-3	TRBD2	-	TGTGCCAGCTCCTTCGCCCTAGCGGGATCCACAGATACGCAGTATTTT	CASSFALAGSTDTQYF
TRBV20-1	TRBJ1-1	-	-	TGCAGTGCTAGAGAGATGGTGGAGTACACGAACACTGAAGCTTTCTTT	CSAREMVEYTNTEAFF
TRBV27	TRBJ1-2	-	-	TGTGCCAGCAGTTTATCGACTCCCGGGGGAGGGGTCTATGGCTACACCTTC	CASSLSTPGGGVYGYTF
TRBV19	TRBJ1-2	-	few	TGTGCCAGTAGTATTGTACAGGGCCTCTATGGCTACACCTTC	CASSIVQGLYGYTF
TRBV27	TRBJ1-3	-	once	TGTGCCAGCAGTTTCTCGGGGTTGAGCTCTGGAAACACCATATATTTT	CASSFSGLSSGNTIYF
TRBV7-9	TRBJ1-3	-	-	TGTGCCAGCAGCTCACTCTCTGGAAACACCATATATTTT	CASSSLSGNTIYF
TRBV12-3/TRBV12-4	TRBJ2-7	TRBD2	-	TGTGCCAGCAGCCTTCAAAACGGGGGGGAGCAGTACTTC	CASSLQNGGEQYF
TRBV12-3/TRBV12-4	TRBJ1-5	-	-	TGTGCCAGCAGTTTAACGGGGGGTCATCAGCCCCAGCATTTT	CASSLTGGHQPQHF
TRBV2	TRBJ1-6	-	-	TGTGCCAGCCAGGGCGCGGTTGCCTCACCCCTCCACTTT	CASQGAVASPLHF
TRBV19	TRBJ1-5	-	-	TGTGCCAGTAGTATACCTCCGCGGTATAGCAATCAGCCCCAGCATTTT	CASSIPPRYSNQPQHF
TRBV5-1	TRBJ1-1	-	once	TGCGCCAGCAGCTTGGGCCAGGGGTCCACTGAAGCTTTCTTT	CASSLGQGSTEAFF
TRBV4-1	TRBJ1-2	-	-	TGCGCCAGCAGCCAGCCGGGAACCAACTATGGCTACACCTTC	CASSQPGTNYGYTF
TRBV20-1	TRBJ1-2	TRBD1	-	TGCAGTGCTAGAGCGACAGGGACCCAAGGGTGGGTCTACACCTTC	CSARATGTQGWVYTF
TRBV28	TRBJ1-5	TRBD1	few	TGTGCCAGCAGTTTATTGGTCGGGACAGGGGTTACGTATAGCAATCAGCCCCAGCATTTT	CASSLLVGTGVTYSNQPQHF
TRBV19	TRBJ1-1	-	-	TGTGCCAGTTGCATCTCGGTGGCGAACACTGAAGCTTTCTTT	CASCISVANTEAFF
TRBV4-3	TRBJ1-2	-	few	TGCGCCAGCAGCCAAGATCATCGGGTGGGTTATGGCTACACCTTC	CASSQDHRVGYGYTF
TRBV20-1	TRBJ1-2	TRBD1	medium-sized	TGCAGTGCTCAAACCGTGGACAGGGGGAGAGAGGGCTACACCTTC	CSAQTVDRGREGYTF
TRBV24-1	TRBJ1-5	-	few	TGTGCCACCCAGGACAGCCCCAATCAGCCCCAGCATTTT	CATQDSPNQPQHF
TRBV12-3/TRBV12-4	TRBJ1-6	-	few	TGTGCCAGCAGTTTAGTTTTCTGGCAGACAGAAGATAATTCACCCCTCCACTTT	CASSLVFWQTEDNSPLHF
TRBV6-4	TRBJ1-6	-	few	TGTGCCAGCAGTGACCCGGTTGACTTGGATAATTCACCCCTCCACTTT	CASSDPVDLDNSPLHF
TRBV20-1	TRBJ1-5	TRBD1	once	TGCAGTGCTACCCCGGACAGGGGAGTTCAGCCCCAGCATTTT	CSATPDRGVQPQHF
TRBV7-2	TRBJ2-7	-	-	TGCGCCAGCAGGCCCACCTTGGCCAGCTACGAGCAGTACTTC	CASRPTLASYEQYF
TRBV28	TRBJ1-6	TRBD1	-	TGTGCCAGCAGCCTATTGACAGGGAATAATTCACCCCTCCACTTT	CASSLLTGNNSPLHF
TRBV7-8	TRBJ2-5	-	-	TGTGCCAGCAGCTTAGGGACTACACGGGACCCTGTGGAGACCCAGTACTTC	CASSLGTTRDPVETQYF
TRBV27	TRBJ2-5	-	-	TGTGCCAGCAGTTTTAGGGAGACCCAGTACTTC	CASSFRETQYF
TRBV10-1	TRBJ1-6	-	few	TGCGCCAGCAGTCAAGTTCCACCTACTGATACCTTTGATAATTCACCCCTCCACTTT	CASSQVPPTDTFDNSPLHF
TRBV20-1	TRBJ2-3	-	few	TGCAGTGCTAGAGATAGGGCAGGGACCCCCACAGATACGCAGTATTTT	CSARDRAGTPTDTQYF
TRBV11-3	TRBJ1-6	-	few	TGTGCCAGCAGCTTAGGGAATTCACCCCTCCACTTT	CASSLGNSPLHF
TRBV20-1	TRBJ2-7	TRBD1	-	TGCAGTGCCCCCCGCCGAGACAGGGTCCACGAGCAGTACTTC	CSAPRRDRVHEQYF
TRBV19	TRBJ2-5	TRBD1	medium-sized	TGTGCCAGTAGTAAGGGACAGGTAGGGGAGACCCAGTACTTC	CASSKGQVGETQYF
TRBV29-1	TRBJ1-1	-	few	TGCAGCGTTGAATTTAGGGTTAATGAAGCTTTCTTT	CSVEFRVNEAFF
TRBV5-4	TRBJ1-2	-	once	TGTGCCAGCAGCTTCCCTGGGTCGGGGGGCGGTGGCTACACCTTC	CASSFPGSGGGGYTF
TRBV6-1	TRBJ2-7	-	few	TGTGCCAGCAGCGCCTGGGACGGAACCTACGAGCAGTACTTC	CASSAWDGTYEQYF
TRBV6-1	TRBJ1-1	-	few	TGTGCCAGCAGCAAAACGAACACTGAAGCTTTCTTT	CASSKTNTEAFF
TRBV30	TRBJ1-6	-	-	TGTGCCTGGAGTGGGGGCCGCATGAATTCACCCCTCCACTTT	CAWSGGRMNSPLHF